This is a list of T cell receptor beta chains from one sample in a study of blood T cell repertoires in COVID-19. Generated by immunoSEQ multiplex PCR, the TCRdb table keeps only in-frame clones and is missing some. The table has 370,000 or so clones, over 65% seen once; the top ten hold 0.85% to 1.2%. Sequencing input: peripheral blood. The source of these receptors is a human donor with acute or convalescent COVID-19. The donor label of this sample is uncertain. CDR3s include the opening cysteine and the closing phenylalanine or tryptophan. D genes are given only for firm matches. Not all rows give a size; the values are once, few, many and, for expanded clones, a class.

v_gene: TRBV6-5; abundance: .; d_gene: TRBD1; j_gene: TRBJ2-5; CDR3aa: CASSYGDRGSETQYF; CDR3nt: TGTGCCAGCAGTTACGGGGACAGGGGGTCGGAGACCCAGTACTTC
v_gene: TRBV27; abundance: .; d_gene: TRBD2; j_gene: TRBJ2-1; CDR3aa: CASSFRLAGAFYEQFF; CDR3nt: TGTGCCAGCAGTTTCCGACTAGCGGGGGCCTTCTATGAGCAGTTCTTC
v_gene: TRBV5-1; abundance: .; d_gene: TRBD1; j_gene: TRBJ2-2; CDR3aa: CASRTGTGFAGELFF; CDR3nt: TGCGCCAGCAGGACCGGGACAGGCTTCGCCGGGGAGCTGTTTTTT
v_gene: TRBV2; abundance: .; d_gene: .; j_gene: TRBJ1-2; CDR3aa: CASRPQGDYGYTF; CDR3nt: TGTGCCAGCAGACCACAGGGAGACTATGGCTACACCTTC
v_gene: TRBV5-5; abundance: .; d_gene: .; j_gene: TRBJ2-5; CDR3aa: CASSPQSALQETQYF; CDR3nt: TGTGCCAGCAGCCCCCAGTCGGCACTACAAGAGACCCAGTACTTC
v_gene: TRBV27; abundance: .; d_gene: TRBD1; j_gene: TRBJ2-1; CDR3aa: CASSLSRGPTDEQFF; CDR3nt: TGTGCCAGCAGTTTATCCAGGGGGCCTACCGATGAGCAGTTCTTC
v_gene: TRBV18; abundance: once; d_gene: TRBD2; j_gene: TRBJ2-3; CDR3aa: CASSPPSAGVADTQYF; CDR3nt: TGTGCCAGCTCACCACCCTCAGCGGGAGTCGCGGATACGCAGTATTTT
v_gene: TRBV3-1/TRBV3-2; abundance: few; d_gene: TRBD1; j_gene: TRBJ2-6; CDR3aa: CASSPGGSGANVLTF; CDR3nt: TGTGCCAGCAGCCCAGGGGGCTCTGGGGCCAACGTCCTGACTTTC
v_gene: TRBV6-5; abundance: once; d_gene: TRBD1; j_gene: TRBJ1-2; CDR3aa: CASSRGTGKYGYTF; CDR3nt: TGTGCCAGCAGTCGAGGGACAGGGAAGTATGGCTACACCTTC
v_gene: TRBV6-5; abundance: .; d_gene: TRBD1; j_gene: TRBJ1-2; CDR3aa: CASSFGQGYGYTF; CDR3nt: TGTGCCAGCAGTTTCGGACAGGGGTATGGCTACACCTTC
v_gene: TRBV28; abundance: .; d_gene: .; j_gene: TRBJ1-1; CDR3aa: CASSLIGAMNTEAFF; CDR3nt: TGTGCCAGCAGTCTCATCGGAGCCATGAACACTGAAGCTTTCTTT
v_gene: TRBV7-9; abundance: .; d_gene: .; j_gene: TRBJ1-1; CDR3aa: CASSPSTTMARGEAFF; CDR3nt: TGTGCCAGCAGCCCCTCTACGACGATGGCACGGGGGGAAGCTTTCTTT
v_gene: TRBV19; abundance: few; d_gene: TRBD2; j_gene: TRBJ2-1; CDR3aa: CASSISGAGGHQRSYNEQFF; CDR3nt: TGTGCCAGTAGTATCTCTGGAGCGGGAGGCCACCAACGCTCCTACAATGAGCAGTTCTTC
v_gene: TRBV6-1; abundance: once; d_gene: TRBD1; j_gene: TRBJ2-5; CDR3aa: CASSEAPGTVQETQYF; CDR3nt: TGTGCCAGCAGTGAAGCACCCGGGACAGTTCAAGAGACCCAGTACTTC
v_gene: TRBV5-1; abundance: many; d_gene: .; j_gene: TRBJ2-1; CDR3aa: CASRWGSWEPHEQFF; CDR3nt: TGCGCCAGCAGGTGGGGTTCGTGGGAGCCTCATGAGCAGTTCTTC
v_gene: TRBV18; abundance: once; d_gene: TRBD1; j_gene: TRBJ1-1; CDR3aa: CASSGDRLRNTEAFF; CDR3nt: TGTGCCAGCTCAGGGGACAGACTTAGGAACACTGAAGCTTTCTTT
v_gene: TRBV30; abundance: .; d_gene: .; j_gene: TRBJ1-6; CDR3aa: CAWSERRNSPLHF; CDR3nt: TGTGCCTGGAGCGAAAGGAGAAATTCACCCCTCCACTTT
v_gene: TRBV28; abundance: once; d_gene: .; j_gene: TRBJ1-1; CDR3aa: CASSLNSVAEAFF; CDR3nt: TGTGCCAGCAGCCTGAACTCGGTGGCTGAAGCTTTCTTT
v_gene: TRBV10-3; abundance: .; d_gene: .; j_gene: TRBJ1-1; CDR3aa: CAISDGANTEAFF; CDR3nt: TGTGCCATCAGTGATGGGGCGAACACTGAAGCTTTCTTT
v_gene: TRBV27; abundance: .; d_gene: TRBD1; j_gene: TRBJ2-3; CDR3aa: CASSLTGAPNTQYF; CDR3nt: TGTGCCAGCAGTTTGACAGGGGCCCCGAATACGCAGTATTTT
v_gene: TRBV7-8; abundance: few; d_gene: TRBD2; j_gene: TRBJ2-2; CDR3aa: CASSLAVAGGSGELFF; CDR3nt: TGTGCCAGCAGCTTAGCGGTCGCGGGAGGTTCCGGGGAGCTGTTTTTT
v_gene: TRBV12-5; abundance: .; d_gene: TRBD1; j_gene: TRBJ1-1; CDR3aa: CASGLDRVGTEAFF; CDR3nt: TGTGCTAGTGGTCTGGACAGGGTCGGTACTGAAGCTTTCTTT
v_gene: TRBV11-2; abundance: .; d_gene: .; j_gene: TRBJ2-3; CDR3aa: CASSIQGLNTDTQYF; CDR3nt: TGTGCCAGCAGTATCCAGGGATTAAACACAGATACGCAGTATTTT
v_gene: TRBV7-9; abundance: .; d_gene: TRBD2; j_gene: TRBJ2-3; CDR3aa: CASSSAGTTITDTQYF; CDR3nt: TGTGCCAGCAGCTCCGCCGGGACTACGATCACAGATACGCAGTATTTT
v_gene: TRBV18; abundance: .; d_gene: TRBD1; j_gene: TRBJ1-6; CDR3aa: CASSLSDRAVYNSPLHF; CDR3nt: TGTGCCAGCTCGCTCTCCGACAGGGCTGTCTATAATTCACCCCTCCACTTT